Listed below are T cell receptor beta chains from one sample, sequenced in a study of T cell changes during pregnancy in multiple sclerosis. Sequenced by immunoSEQ multiplex PCR; TCRdb stores in-frame clones only, minus some. The sample has roughly 29,000 clones; approximately 89% are singletons. The specimen comprised CD8+ T cells from peripheral blood mononuclear cells, sampled after pregnancy. These receptors originate from a female donor with multiple sclerosis, enrolled in a pregnancy study. Each CDR3 is given with its conserved first and last residue. D genes are given only for firm matches. Clone size is given for some rows only: seen once, a few or many times, or a class if the clone is expanded.

size,J,V,D,DNA,CDR3
NA,TRBJ1-1,TRBV9,NA,TGTGCCAGCAGCGTAATCTCAGGATCGGAAGAAGCTTTCTTT,CASSVISGSEEAFF
few,TRBJ2-1,TRBV10-3,TRBD1,TGTGCCATCAAACTGGAGTTGGGACAGGAGCAGTTCTTC,CAIKLELGQEQFF
NA,TRBJ2-7,TRBV18,NA,TGTGCCAGCTCACCAGACATCGACAGCCCACCGTACGAGCAGTACTTC,CASSPDIDSPPYEQYF
NA,TRBJ2-7,TRBV14,TRBD2,TGTGCCAGCAGACCCGGACTAGCCTACGAGCAGTACTTC,CASRPGLAYEQYF
NA,TRBJ2-5,TRBV19,NA,TGTGCCAGTAGTATAAGGGGGGGGCCCGAGACCCAGTACTTC,CASSIRGGPETQYF
NA,TRBJ1-4,TRBV6-5,NA,TGTGCCAGCAGTTATTTAGGGGGTGAAAAACTGTTTTTT,CASSYLGGEKLFF
NA,TRBJ1-1,TRBV30,NA,TGTGCCTGGTCCCAGGGTAGTCCCACTGAAGCTTTCTTT,CAWSQGSPTEAFF
once,TRBJ1-2,TRBV27,NA,TGTGCCAGCAGTTTTTCTTCTGACTATGGCTACACCTTC,CASSFSSDYGYTF
NA,TRBJ1-2,TRBV29-1,TRBD1,TGCAGCGTTCTGGACAGGGGGAACTATGGCTACACCTTC,CSVLDRGNYGYTF
NA,TRBJ2-3,TRBV9,TRBD2,TGTGCCAGCAGCGAACTAGCGGCGGACACAGATACGCAGTATTTT,CASSELAADTDTQYF
NA,TRBJ2-2,TRBV9,NA,TGTGCCAGCACCCAAGCGGACCCAAACACCGGGGAGCTGTTTTTT,CASTQADPNTGELFF
NA,TRBJ2-7,TRBV6-1,TRBD2,TGTGCCAGCAGTGAAGCTTTAGCGGGAGCCCACGAGCAGTACTTC,CASSEALAGAHEQYF
NA,TRBJ2-3,TRBV4-3,TRBD1,TGCGCCAGCAGCCAAGTACCGGGACAGGGGGCAGATACGCAGTATTTT,CASSQVPGQGADTQYF
NA,TRBJ2-1,TRBV5-6,TRBD2,TGTGCCAGCAGCACCCTAGCGGGAGGACCCTACAATGAGCAGTTCTTC,CASSTLAGGPYNEQFF
NA,TRBJ2-2,TRBV6-5,TRBD1,TGTGCCAGCACCAGCAGACAGGGTTGGACCGGGGAGCTGTTTTTT,CASTSRQGWTGELFF
NA,TRBJ2-2,TRBV9,NA,TGTGCCAGCAGCGTAGTGGGTTTAGCGGGACAGAACACGGAGCTGTTTTTT,CASSVVGLAGQNTELFF
NA,TRBJ2-1,TRBV28,NA,TGTGCCAGCAGAAAAACGGTGGGAGTAGGTGAGCAGTTCTTC,CASRKTVGVGEQFF
NA,TRBJ1-5,TRBV28,NA,TGTGCCAGCAGTTTTCCCGGGAATCAGCCCCAGCATTTT,CASSFPGNQPQHF
NA,TRBJ2-7,TRBV27,NA,TGTGCCAGCAGTTTGGCAGGGGGGTACTACGAGCAGTACTTC,CASSLAGGYYEQYF
NA,TRBJ2-2,TRBV5-6,TRBD1,TGTGCCAGCAGCGTGACAGGGTCCGACACCGGGGAGCTGTTTTTT,CASSVTGSDTGELFF
NA,TRBJ2-7,TRBV7-9,TRBD1,TGTGCCAGCAGCTTAGACCCTGCAGGGGGCAAGTACGAGCAGTACTTC,CASSLDPAGGKYEQYF
NA,TRBJ2-1,TRBV6-5,TRBD2,TGTGCCAGCAGTAGCGGGAGCTCCTACAATGAGCAGTTCTTC,CASSSGSSYNEQFF
once,TRBJ2-7,TRBV15,TRBD2,TGTGCCACCAGCAGTGCGGGAGAAGCCTCCTACGAGCAGTACTTC,CATSSAGEASYEQYF
NA,TRBJ2-1,TRBV19,TRBD2,TGTGCCAGTAAAGGTCAGGATACTAGCGGGAGGATTAATGAGCAGTTCTTC,CASKGQDTSGRINEQFF
NA,TRBJ2-1,TRBV12-5,TRBD2,TGTGCTAGTGGTTTGTCTACTCTGACTAGCGGGAGGGCCCCCAATGAGCAGTTCTTC,CASGLSTLTSGRAPNEQFF
NA,TRBJ2-1,TRBV4-3,NA,TGCGCCAGCAGCCTAGCTGAGGGACTCAGCCGGGAGCAGTTCTTC,CASSLAEGLSREQFF
NA,TRBJ2-1,TRBV4-2,NA,TGTGCCAGCAGCCATACCCGAGTGGAGAAAAATGAGCAGTTCTTC,CASSHTRVEKNEQFF